These T cell receptor beta chains were read from a single sample in a study of T cell changes during pregnancy in multiple sclerosis. The table came from immunoSEQ multiplex PCR; TCRdb's copy has only in-frame clones and leaves some out. The sample has 40,000 or so clones, approximately 90% seen once. The sequenced sample was CD8+ T cells from peripheral blood mononuclear cells, obtained before pregnancy. These receptors were taken from a female donor with multiple sclerosis, enrolled in a pregnancy study. Both conserved end residues are part of each CDR3. The D gene is left open where the match is weak. Clone size appears in some rows only: once, few, many, or a class for an expanded clone.

J gene | V gene | D gene | clone size | CDR3 DNA | CDR3 protein
TRBJ1-5 | TRBV28 | TRBD1 | NA | TGTGCCAGCAGTTTCGGGACAGGGGGCGATCAGCCCCAGCATTTT | CASSFGTGGDQPQHF
TRBJ1-1 | TRBV7-2 | NA | NA | TGTGCCAGCAGCTCCCAGGTCCAGAACACTGAAGCTTTCTTT | CASSSQVQNTEAFF
TRBJ2-1 | TRBV13 | NA | NA | TGTGCCAGCAGCTTAGGCCGAACTTACGGTGAGCAGTTCTTC | CASSLGRTYGEQFF
TRBJ1-1 | TRBV6-5 | NA | NA | TGTGCCAGCAGTTTTGAGGTTACAGGAAAAGCTTCTGAAGCTTTCTTT | CASSFEVTGKASEAFF
TRBJ2-7 | TRBV9 | NA | NA | TGTGCCAGCAGCGTAGGAAGAGACAGTTCCTACGAGCAGTACTTC | CASSVGRDSSYEQYF
TRBJ2-1 | TRBV7-9 | TRBD2 | once | TGTGCCAGCAGCTTACGGGGACTAGCGGGAGAGGACAATGAGCAGTTCTTC | CASSLRGLAGEDNEQFF
TRBJ1-1 | TRBV5-6 | NA | NA | TGTGCCAGCAGCCTTAGAACAGGGTTAACTGAAGCTTTCTTT | CASSLRTGLTEAFF
TRBJ2-1 | TRBV9 | NA | once | TGTGCCAGCAGCCTAGCTGCCATCGGGAATGAGCAGTTCTTC | CASSLAAIGNEQFF
TRBJ2-1 | TRBV5-5 | NA | NA | TGTGCCAGCAGCTTGGCCGCTACAGGATACGAGCAGTTCTTC | CASSLAATGYEQFF
TRBJ1-2 | TRBV9 | NA | NA | TGTGCCAGCAAACAGGCTAACTATGGCTACACCTTC | CASKQANYGYTF
TRBJ2-4 | TRBV6-6 | TRBD2 | NA | TGTGCCAGCAGTTACGTCGGGGGGGCCAAAAACATTCAGTACTTC | CASSYVGGAKNIQYF
TRBJ2-3 | TRBV14 | NA | NA | TGTGCCAGCAGCCACTATCCTTTAGATAGCACAGATACGCAGTATTTT | CASSHYPLDSTDTQYF